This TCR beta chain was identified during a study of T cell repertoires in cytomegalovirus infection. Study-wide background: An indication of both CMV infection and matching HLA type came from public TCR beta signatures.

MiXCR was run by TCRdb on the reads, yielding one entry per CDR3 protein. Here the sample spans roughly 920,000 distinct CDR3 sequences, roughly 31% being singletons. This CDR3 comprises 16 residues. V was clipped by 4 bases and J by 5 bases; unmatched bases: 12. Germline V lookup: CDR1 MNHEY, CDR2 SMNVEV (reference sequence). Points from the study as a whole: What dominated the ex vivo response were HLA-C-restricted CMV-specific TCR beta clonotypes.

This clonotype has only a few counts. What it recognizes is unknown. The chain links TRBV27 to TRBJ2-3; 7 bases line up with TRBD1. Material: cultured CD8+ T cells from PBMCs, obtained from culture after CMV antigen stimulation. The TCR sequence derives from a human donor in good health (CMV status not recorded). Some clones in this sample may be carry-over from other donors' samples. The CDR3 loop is CASSSSPTGAEDTQYF. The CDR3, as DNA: TGTGCCAGCAGTTCCTCTCCTACAGGGGCGGAAGATACGCAGTATTTT.